This T cell receptor (beta chain) was sequenced in a study of T cells in Graves' hyperthyroidism and ophthalmopathy. Notes on the study in general: In the blood, most expanded thyroid clonotypes above 0.001 appeared as well.

As concerns this clonotype: What it recognizes is unknown.

CDR3 length: 17 amino acids. From germline, CDR1 is SGHRS and CDR2 YFSETQ. Trimming removed 0 bases at V and 3 bases at J, with 16 bases between. There were TCR beta CDR3 regions amplified from RNA transcripts. The primer set for the first-round RT-PCR of the TCR CDR3 was HTBI. TCRdb fed the multiplex PCR reads into MiXCR, producing one record per CDR3 protein. This table holds some 620,000 distinct CDR3 sequences, 16% found once. Clinical symptoms, serum thyroxine, TRAb, thyroid ultrasound and orbital computed tomography established diagnosis. Sequencing used blood. This sequence joins TRBV5-1 and TRBJ2-1; the D gene is possibly TRBD1 (6 bases). This sequence was found in a woman in her twenties or thirties with Graves' hyperthyroidism. Here the CDR3 DNA reads TGCGCCAGCAGCTTGGCCGCACCGGGACATGTCTACAATGAGCAGTTCTTC. This translates into CASSLAAPGHVYNEQFF.